Reported below is one T cell receptor (beta chain). The target antigen is unknown. The data were taken from a study of T cell repertoires in ileal Crohn's disease. Study as a whole: 30% to 40% were active smokers at surgery; median disease duration was roughly 7.9 years. Every patient was operated on for stricturing (roughly 61%) or penetrating (approximately 40%) complications.

Overall study findings and caveats: Active smokers at surgery had more clonal expansions than non-smokers. High-frequency clones were more common in sorted CD8 than CD4 cells.

Only in-frame clones appear in the TCRdb table, and some are missing; sequencing was by immunoSEQ multiplex PCR. The sample yields 8,000 or so clones, 60% to 85% seen once. Sequences were obtained from ileal tissue. This TCR came from an adult with Crohn's disease.

The CDR3 sequence: CASSCAPPLPGVYVDTQYF. The CDR3 nucleotides are TGTGCCAGCAGCTGCGCCCCCCCTCTACCGGGGGTGTATGTGGATACGCAGTATTTT. The J gene is TRBJ2-3, the V gene TRBV11-3, with a possible D match to TRBD2 (6 bases). The V end was cut by 4 bases, the J end by 6 bases, with 29 bases between. Germline V gene sequence: CDR1 SGHNT, CDR2 YENEEA. The CDR3 extends over 19 amino acids.